This entry lists 27 T cell receptor beta chains sequenced from one sample in a study of T cells in localized non-small cell lung cancer (TCRdb year 2020). The receptor library was made with the immunoSEQ multiplex PCR assay. TCRdb stores this immuneACCESS table with in-frame sequences only. Part of the clones is absent; in the studies checked, under half of the shortfall reflects unresolved V genes, and no reason is known for the rest. A total of 2,600 or so clones appear in this sample, 20% to 25% of them only once. The ten largest account for under 20% of the sample. Sequencing was performed on normal lung tissue next to the tumor, taken before any cancer treatment. These receptors came from a female donor with stage II lung adenocarcinoma.

V gene TRBV15 combines with J gene TRBJ2-3; 8 nucleotides match TRBD2. The CDR3 length is 16 residues. Germline assignment: CDR1 LNHNV and CDR2 YYDKDF (reference sequence). The junction had 9 bases not matched to a gene; V was cut back by 6 bases and J by 1 base. CDR3 in amino acids: CATRARGAGGTDTQYF. The CDR3 DNA sequence: TGTGCCACCAGAGCTAGGGGAGCGGGGGGCACAGATACGCAGTATTTT.

The chain couples TRBV9 to TRBJ2-1, with TRBD2 as a possible D gene (5 bases). V dropped 5 bases and J dropped 8 bases, with 14 bases sitting between them. Germline V gene data show CDR1 as SGDLS and CDR2 as YYNGEE. The CDR3 totals 13 residues. CDR3 sequence reads: CASSEQRADEQFF. The CDR3 bases are TGTGCCAGCAGTGAACAGAGGGCCGATGAGCAGTTCTTC.

This clone was counted only a few times. The chain combines TRBV7-5 with TRBJ2-1; the D segment call TRBD2 is taken from the table without a DNA check. TRBV7-5 is flagged as a pseudogene. There are 15 residues in the CDR3. The CDR3 DNA sequence: TGTGCCAGCAGCTCTAGCGGGGGGGCCGGCGATGAGCAGTTCTTC. It encodes CASSSSGGAGDEQFF.

CDR3 in DNA: TGTGCCAGCAGTGACGCCCGGGACCACTCCTACGAGCAGTACTTC. Its protein product is CASSDARDHSYEQYF. The chain employs TRBV25-1 and TRBJ2-7; either TRBD1 or TRBD2 may fit D (5 bases each). The length of the CDR3 is 15 residues. Germline V gene sequence: CDR1 MGHDK, CDR2 SYGVNS. The ends were cut back, 3 bases at V and 0 bases at J, with 12 bases in the middle.

V gene TRBV6-1 combines with J gene TRBJ2-7; D assignment may be TRBD1 or TRBD2 (6 bases each). This CDR3 is built from 15 residues. V was cut by 1 base and J by 5 bases, with 15 bases left in between. Looked up from germline, CDR1 is MNHNS and CDR2 is SASEGT. CDR3 sequence: CASSEERGARHEQYF. The CDR3 DNA sequence: TGTGCCAGCAGTGAAGAGAGGGGGGCGAGGCACGAGCAGTACTTC.

A few counts support this clone. The V gene is TRBV6-8, the J gene TRBJ2-7; 10 positions agree with TRBD2. CDR1 and CDR2 (germline): MNHGY, SAAAGT. The CDR3 is made up of 14 amino acids. V dropped 7 bases and J dropped 6; count of bases not matched to a gene: 9. This CDR3 reads CASTKSGGAVEQYF. For the CDR3, the DNA is TGTGCCAGCACGAAAAGCGGGGGGGCCGTCGAGCAGTACTTC.

V is TRBV19 and J is TRBJ1-3; a possible D gene is TRBD1 (5 bases). CDR1 is LNHDA and CDR2 is SQIVND in the germline V gene (reference sequence). The germline V and J ends were trimmed by 5 bases and 2 bases, with 10 bases remaining between them. CDR3 length: 14 amino acids. CDR3 nucleotide sequence: TGTGCCAGTAGTTGGGGGGGTCCTGGAAACACCATATATTTT. Residues: CASSWGGPGNTIYF.

This chain joins TRBV18 and TRBJ2-5, with 7 bases matching TRBD1. Germline lookup yields CDR1 KGHSH and CDR2 LQKENI. V shed 0 bases, J shed 3 bases, and the junction held 1 base outside the gene matches. The CDR3 has 14 residues. The CDR3, as DNA: TGTGCCAGCTCACCACCCGGACAGGAAGAGACCCAGTACTTC. Its protein is CASSPPGQEETQYF.

This clone was counted a few times. CDR3 loop: CASSPLGMRGVLGEKLFF. The CDR3 region has the DNA TGCGCCAGCAGCCCGTTAGGAATGAGGGGCGTCCTAGGTGAAAAACTGTTTTTT. The rearrangement uses TRBV4-1 and TRBJ1-4, with a weak D call TRBD1 (5 bases). V dropped 4 bases and J dropped 7 bases, with 25 bases sitting between them. The CDR3 is 18 residues long. From germline, CDR1 is MGHRA and CDR2 YSYEKL.

By share, this clone ranks as medium-sized. The chain is built from TRBV11-3 and TRBJ2-5, with D tentatively TRBD1 or TRBD2 (5 bases each). Germline loops: CDR1 SGHNT, CDR2 YENEEA. Trimming removed 5 bases from V and 4 bases from J, with 20 bases in between. This CDR3 is 16 amino acids long. CDR3 DNA sequence: TGTGCCAGCAGCCCCTTGGGACCGATTAGGGGAGAGACCCAGTACTTC. Protein: CASSPLGPIRGETQYF. Variable domain in full (rest from reference TRBV11-3 and TRBJ2-5): EAGVVQSPRYKIIEKKQPVAFWCNPISGHNTLYWYLQNLGQGPELLIRYENEEAVDDSQLPKDRFSAERLKGVDSTLKIQPAELGDSAVYLCASSPLGPIRGETQYFGPGTRLLVL.

In this sample, this clone is medium-sized (0.01 to 0.1%). This sequence joins TRBV4-1 and TRBJ1-3; 8 bases fit TRBD1. CDR1 is MGHRA, CDR2 YSYEKL, per germline. The CDR3 is made up of 15 amino acids. After removal of 1 base from V and 1 base from J, the junction contained 0 bases not matched to a gene. CDR3 bases: TGCGCCAGCAGCCAAGGGACAGGGTCTGGAAACACCATATATTTT. Translation gives CASSQGTGSGNTIYF.

This clone came up a few times. The CDR3 region has the DNA TGTGCCAGCAGGCGGGCTGCAGGGATCACTGAAGCTTTCTTT. This sequence encodes CASRRAAGITEAFF. This chain links TRBV11-3 with TRBJ1-1; the D gene is possibly TRBD1 (5 bases). Germline V gene data show CDR1 as SGHNT and CDR2 as YENEEA. The CDR3 loop spans 14 amino acids. V was shortened by 6 bases and J by 4 bases, with 15 bases between the two germline ends.

The CDR3 loop is CSARQIPSYEQYF. The CDR3 DNA sequence: TGCAGCGCCCGACAGATTCCCTCCTACGAGCAGTACTTC. This rearrangement joins TRBV29-1 to TRBJ2-7; tentatively, D is TRBD1 (5 bases). Germline V lookup: CDR1 SQVTM, CDR2 ANQGSEA. The CDR3 contains 13 residues. The V gene lost 7 bases and the J gene lost 0 bases, with 13 bases spanning the gap.

This clone was observed once. The chain joins TRBV30 to TRBJ1-4, with D perhaps matching TRBD1 (5 bases). V was cut by 4 bases and J by 7 bases, with 16 bases left in between. CDR1 is GTSNPN and CDR2 is SVGIG in the germline V gene (reference sequence). CDR3 length: 14 residues. The CDR3 DNA reads as TGTGCCTGGAAGAAGAGGGGTGGGACTGAAAAACTGTTTTTT. Amino acids: CAWKKRGGTEKLFF.

Only one count was recorded for this clone. The V and J genes are TRBV5-1 and TRBJ1-2; D may be TRBD1 (5 bases). Trimming shortened V by 0 bases and J by 4 bases, and 16 bases separated the two germline ends. This CDR3 contains 16 residues. The V gene's germline CDR1 is SGHRS and CDR2 YFSETQ. CDR3 amino acids: CASSLGADTSIYGYTF. In DNA form, the CDR3 reads TGCGCCAGCAGCTTGGGGGCGGACACATCTATCTATGGCTACACCTTC.

The rearrangement joins TRBV29-1 to TRBJ2-5, with a possible D match to TRBD1 (6 bases). Germline loops: CDR1 SQVTM, CDR2 ANQGSEA. Trimming pared 5 bases from V and 0 bases from J, leaving 7 bases between. The CDR3 contains 12 residues. Here the CDR3 reads CSVRTDQETQYF. In DNA form, the CDR3 reads TGCAGCGTTAGGACAGACCAAGAGACCCAGTACTTC.

The chain has TRBV15 and TRBJ1-5, with a possible D match to TRBD1 (6 bases). Trimming removed 5 bases at V and 0 bases at J, with 17 bases between. Per germline, CDR1 LNHNV and CDR2 YYDKDF (reference sequence). The CDR3 has 17 amino acids. The CDR3 nucleotides read TGTGCCACCAGCGCCAAGGGGGGAGGGAATAGCAATCAGCCCCAGCATTTT. This codes for CATSAKGGGNSNQPQHF.

The chain is built from TRBV18 and TRBJ2-7; D gene uncertain. Germline assignment: CDR1 KGHSH and CDR2 LQKENI. The CDR3 extends over 13 amino acids. Deletions cut 1 base from V and 7 bases from J, with 11 bases between. In DNA form, the CDR3 reads TGTGCCAGCTCACCACTCTATAGCCTGGAGCAGTACTTC. Translation gives CASSPLYSLEQYF.

The chain joins TRBV9 to TRBJ2-4, with 9 bases matching TRBD1. Losses at the gene ends were 3 bases for V and 6 bases for J; bases not matched to a gene: 7. CDR1 is SGDLS, CDR2 YYNGEE, per germline. The CDR3 contains 15 residues. CDR3 region: CASSAGAGQGNIQYF. The CDR3 DNA follows: TGTGCCAGCAGCGCCGGGGCGGGACAGGGAAACATTCAGTACTTC.

This clone occurred a few times. This CDR3 reads CASARGARSQHF. The CDR3 DNA follows: TGTGCCAGCGCGAGGGGGGCAAGGTCCCAGCATTTT. The chain recombines TRBV9 with TRBJ1-5; tentative D call: TRBD1 (6 bases). The germline V gene has CDR1 SGDLS and CDR2 YYNGEE. V was pared by 7 bases and J by 11 bases, with 16 bases between. The CDR3 consists of 12 residues.

A single count supports this clone. V usage is TRBV5-1 and J usage is TRBJ1-1; 7 nucleotides align to TRBD1. The CDR3 covers 14 residues. The V gene's germline CDR1 is SGHRS and CDR2 YFSETQ. V lost 4 bases to trimming and J lost 1 base; unmatched junction nucleotides: 4. The CDR3 spells CASSIGQANTEAFF. In nucleotides, the CDR3 is TGCGCCAGCAGCATCGGACAGGCGAACACTGAAGCTTTCTTT. Full variable domain (outside the CDR3, taken from reference TRBV5-1 and TRBJ1-1): KAGVTQTPRYLIKTRGQQVTLSCSPISGHRSVSWYQQTPGQGLQFLFEYFSETQRNKGNFPGRFSGRQFSNSRSEMNVSTLELGDSALYLCASSIGQANTEAFFGQGTRLTVV.

The CDR3 protein is CASSLGALSGDNTEAFF. CDR3 nucleotides: TGCGCCAGCAGCTTGGGGGCTTTGTCAGGGGACAATACTGAAGCTTTCTTT. The rearrangement uses TRBV5-1 and TRBJ1-1; D is perhaps TRBD1 (6 bases). The CDR3 consists of 17 residues. Germline loops: CDR1 SGHRS, CDR2 YFSETQ. Trimming removed 0 bases at V and 5 bases at J, with 20 bases between.

This clone is termed medium-sized. The CDR3 is CASSLGVPGTDTQYF. In nucleotides, the CDR3 is TGTGCCAGCAGCCTAGGGGTTCCGGGCACAGATACGCAGTATTTT. The chain is built from TRBV11-3 and TRBJ2-3, with D maybe TRBD1 (5 bases). The germline V and J ends were trimmed by 5 bases and 1 base, with 13 bases remaining between them. The V gene's germline CDR1 is SGHNT and CDR2 YENEEA. The CDR3 is 15 residues long.

This chain connects TRBV9 to TRBJ1-2; D gene ambiguous. The germline gives CDR1 SGDLS, CDR2 YYNGEE. The CDR3 sequence is 14 residues long. V lost 2 bases to trimming and J lost 2 bases, with 10 bases between them. Written as DNA, the CDR3 is TGTGCCAGCAGCGTGATGGAACAGAACTATGGCTACACCTTC. It translates to CASSVMEQNYGYTF.

The chain has TRBV5-1 and TRBJ1-1; D unclear. Per germline, CDR1 SGHRS and CDR2 YFSETQ. This CDR3 has 15 amino acids. The V and J ends lost 2 bases and 2 bases respectively, with 13 bases between them. In DNA form, the CDR3 reads TGCGCCAGCAGCTTAAAACTAAAGGGTAACACTGAAGCTTTCTTT. The encoded protein is CASSLKLKGNTEAFF.

The CDR3 loop reads CASSSGQGTDEQYF. The CDR3 DNA reads as TGCGCCAGCAGCTCTGGACAGGGTACGGACGAGCAGTACTTC. The chain joins TRBV5-1 to TRBJ2-7; TRBD1 aligns across 8 bases. The germline V gene has CDR1 SGHRS and CDR2 YFSETQ. The CDR3 covers 14 residues. Trimming took 3 bases from V and 5 from J; bases not matched to a gene: 7.

The chain combines TRBV18 with TRBJ2-1, with TRBD1 matching 10 bases. V was clipped by 6 bases and J by 6 bases; unmatched bases: 11. Per the germline V gene, CDR1 is KGHSH and CDR2 is LQKENI. The CDR3 runs to 16 residues. The CDR3 region is CASSLGRDRGRNEQFF. For the CDR3, the DNA is TGTGCCAGCTCCCTCGGCCGGGACAGGGGACGCAATGAGCAGTTCTTC.